This T cell receptor beta chain derives from a study of shared clonotypes between healthy human individuals. This clone was detected only once. Looked up from germline, CDR1 is SGHTA and CDR2 is FQGTGA. V gave up 1 base and J gave up 5 bases; unmatched junction bases: 6. The CDR3 has 15 residues. Produced via immunoSEQ multiplex PCR; TCRdb's table is partial and in-frame only. The sample comprises approximately 2.3 million clones, 85% to 95% of which are singletons, and 0.3% to 0.4% rests with the top ten. The source material was naive CD4+ T cells from PBMCs. Sample subset: CD45RA+ positively selected. The clonotype comes from a man between 18 and 35 years old in good health. Some clones in this sample may be carry-over from other donors' samples. The gene calls are TRBV7-3 and TRBJ2-5, with 8 bases lining up with TRBD1. In nucleotides, the CDR3 is TGTGCCAGCAGCTTAAATTCAGGGGGCGGGGAGACCCAGTACTTC. Translated, it gives CASSLNSGGGETQYF.